This T cell receptor beta chain was recorded in a study of cytomegalovirus exposure and HLA in healthy donors. PCR was performed using 60 Vbeta and 13 Jbeta primers. Profiling relied on immunoSEQ multiplex PCR, and the TCRdb table lists in-frame clones only, not all of them. The data contain about 80,000 clones, 80% of them singletons. Germline CDR1 GTSNPN, CDR2 SVGIG (reference sequence). CDR3 length: 15 amino acids. Deletions cut 1 base from V and 6 bases from J, with 16 bases between. This clone is a singleton in its sample. This TCR derives from a man in his fifties or sixties in good health and CMV-seropositive. The V call is TRBV30, the J call TRBJ2-1; D may be TRBD2 (5 bases). The sample was PBMCs. CDR3 sequence reads: CAWSALVGLSNEQFF. The DNA for the CDR3 is TGTGCCTGGAGTGCCTTGGTCGGACTCTCCAATGAGCAGTTCTTC.